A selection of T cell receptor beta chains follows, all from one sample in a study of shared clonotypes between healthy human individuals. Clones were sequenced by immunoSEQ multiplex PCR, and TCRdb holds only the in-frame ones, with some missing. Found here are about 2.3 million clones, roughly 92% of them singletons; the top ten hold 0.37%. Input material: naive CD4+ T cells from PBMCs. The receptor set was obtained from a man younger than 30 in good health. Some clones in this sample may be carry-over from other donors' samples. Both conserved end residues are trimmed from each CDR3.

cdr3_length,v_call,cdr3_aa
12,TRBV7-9,ASIRTGESTEAF
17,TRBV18,ASSPQAPHAGSSYNEQF
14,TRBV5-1,ASSVTGGHDRPEAF
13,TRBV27,ASSLEGASGNTIY
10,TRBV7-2,ASSLGGREQY
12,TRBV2,ASGRDRTSDEQF
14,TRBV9,ASSSLLAGVYNEQF
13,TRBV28,ASSPPSGNAGELF
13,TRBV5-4,ASSPGTPLTDTQY
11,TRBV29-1,SSSGDTDEKLF
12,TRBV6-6,ASSTRGGGNTIY
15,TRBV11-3,ASSPQPRRILNYGYT
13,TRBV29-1,SVERRQGTPPEQF
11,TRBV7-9,ASSLTGGETQY
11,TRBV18,ASSLDRNQPQH
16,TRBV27,ASSQPRGFQGSNQPQH
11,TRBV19,ASSRKYQETQY
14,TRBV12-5,ASGLVRALPNQPQH
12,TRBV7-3,ASSSRTGTYEQY
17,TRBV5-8,ASGTVGQGALRSGNTIY
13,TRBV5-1,VSSLRRTKTGELF
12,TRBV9,ASTAGGPPDTQY
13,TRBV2,ASSEQREGHNEQF
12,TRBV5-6,ASSSGTVGNTIY
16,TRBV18,ASSPLGVWTTQNTEAF
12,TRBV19,ASKMAGHLNEQF
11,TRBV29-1,SVERREGDEQY
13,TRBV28,ASSPSTGGAYEQY
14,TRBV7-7,ASSDTSGGRSSEQF
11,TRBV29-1,SVGTLLGNTIY
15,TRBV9,ASSVSPPGQGADGYT
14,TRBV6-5,ASSYSSELAKNIQY
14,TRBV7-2,ASSVTGGRGTIEAF
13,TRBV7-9,ASSLGASGSDEQF
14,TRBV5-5,ASSLGPALSNYGYT
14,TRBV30,AWSHNIQGVMEKLF
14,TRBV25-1,ASSENLGTVAETQY
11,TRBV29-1,SVEVGMNTEAF
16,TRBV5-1,ASSLKTSGGISYNEQF